This TCR beta chain was recovered during a study of monozygotic twins with inflammatory bowel disease. TCRdb reprocessed the 5' RACE reads and keeps a single row for each CDR3 protein, giving no DNA. This repertoire includes approximately 330,000 distinct CDR3 sequences. Germline-derived CDR1 and CDR2 are MNHEY and SVGAGI. The CDR3 extends over 15 amino acids. The receptor was isolated from a human donor with ulcerative colitis or Crohn's disease, or a healthy co-twin of an affected twin (not recorded which). This chain joins TRBV6-5 and TRBJ2-1; without DNA, the TCRdb call of TRBD2 cannot be checked. The material sequenced was blood. This CDR3 reads CASSRAGGHYNEQFF.